This T cell receptor (beta chain) was sequenced during a study of blood T cell repertoires in COVID-19. Study-wide background: Whether acute or convalescent, the COVID-19 samples came from the United States, Italy and Spain. In each case, the material was cDNA or gDNA derived from T cells, B-cell-depleted T cells, or PBMCs.

The CDR3 loop spans 15 amino acids. Germline V CDR1 and CDR2: ENHRY, SYGVKD. V lost 6 bases, J lost 1 base, and 2 bases stayed unmatched. Original processing notes: Reference gene primer amplification gave nucleated cell count estimates. The data were produced by immunoSEQ multiplex PCR, yet TCRdb's version contains in-frame clones alone and is incomplete. For V, J and clone size, that table is used; D and trimming come from the DNA. The sample holds just over 200,000 clones, approximately 84% seen once. The chain combines TRBV10-3 with TRBJ2-2, with TRBD1 matching 10 bases. The sequenced sample was peripheral blood. The TCR originated in a man aged 80 or over with acute or convalescent COVID-19. As DNA, the CDR3 is TGTGCCATCAGGAGGACAGGGGGGAACACCGGGGAGCTGTTTTTT. Encoded protein: CAIRRTGGNTGELFF.